Listed here are 22 T cell receptor beta chains from one sample, sequenced in a study of regulatory T cells in long-lasting Graves disease. Described time point: newly diagnosed GD, antithyroid drugs for less than 3 months. Scientists built the TCR library using RNA that was extracted from PBMCs. Through Arm-PCR of CDR3 regions and iRepertoire HTBI primers, TCR beta libraries were built. A single record per CDR3 protein comes from TCRdb applying MiXCR to the multiplex PCR reads. The data hold approximately 560,000 distinct CDR3 sequences, with 15% to 20% observed a single time. The same data also went into a second study, on T cells in Graves' hyperthyroidism and ophthalmopathy.

This specimen consisted of peripheral blood mononuclear cells (PBMCs), obtained at new diagnosis, from a patient treated with antithyroid drugs. The receptors come from a man aged 18-30 years with Graves disease.

V and J are TRBV19 and TRBJ1-5, with D perhaps matching TRBD1 (6 bases). V was cut by 3 bases and J by 3 bases, with 12 bases left in between. The CDR3 runs 15 residues. The germline V gene encodes CDR1 LNHDA and CDR2 SQIVND (reference sequence). The CDR3 loop is CASSMRTVFNQPQHF. CDR3 DNA sequence: TGTGCCAGTAGTATGAGGACAGTTTTCAATCAGCCCCAGCATTTT. Combining the CDR3 with reference TRBV19 and TRBJ1-5 gives the whole variable domain DGGITQSPKYLFRKEGQNVTLSCEQNLNHDAMYWYRQDPGQGLRLIYYSQIVNDFQKGDIAEGYSVSREKKESFPLTVTSAQKNPTAFYLCASSMRTVFNQPQHFGDGTRLSIL.

This clonotype was counted only a few times. CDR3 bases: TGTGCCAGCGGGGCCGGAGTGAGCTCCTACGAGCAGTACTTC. It translates to CASGAGVSSYEQYF. The chain is built from TRBV9 and TRBJ2-7, with D possibly being TRBD1 (5 bases). V shed 7 bases and J shed 0 bases, with 14 bases lying between them. Germline V gene lookup returns CDR1 SGDLS and CDR2 YYNGEE. The length of the CDR3 is 14 residues.

Ten or more counts support this clonotype. The V gene is TRBV20-1, the J gene TRBJ2-7; 8 bases map to TRBD2. The CDR3 is 15 residues long. V gave up 1 base and J gave up 3 bases; unmatched junction bases: 8. Germline values: CDR1 DFQATT, CDR2 SNEGSKA (reference sequence). The CDR3 loop reads CSARAGGPPNYEQYF. The CDR3 DNA reads as TGCAGTGCTAGAGCGGGAGGGCCTCCGAACTACGAGCAGTACTTC.

The sample holds a few counts of this clonotype. The chain uses TRBV6-5 and TRBJ2-5; tentatively, D is TRBD2 (5 bases). Trimming pared 4 bases from V and 5 bases from J, leaving 26 bases between. Germline CDR1 reads MNHEY; CDR2 reads SVGAGI. The CDR3 is 18 residues long. The CDR3 spells CASSCPMKTGRGQETQYF. CDR3 DNA sequence: TGTGCCAGCAGTTGCCCGATGAAGACGGGGAGAGGGCAGGAGACCCAGTACTTC.

This clonotype was counted many times. This chain links TRBV27 with TRBJ2-7; D is possibly TRBD2 (7 bases). V lost 5 bases, J lost 4 bases, and 33 bases lay in between. The CDR3 is 20 residues long. Germline V lookup: CDR1 MNHEY, CDR2 SMNVEV (reference sequence). CDR3 in DNA: TGTGCCAGCAGTCAATATGCCCCTCAACCAACAGGGAGGGGGTCATACGAGCAGTACTTC. This sequence encodes CASSQYAPQPTGRGSYEQYF.

This clonotype occurred a few times. The chain recombines TRBV9 with TRBJ2-2, with 12 bases aligning to TRBD2. Trimming took 3 bases from V and 2 from J; bases not matched to a gene: 8. This CDR3 comprises 18 residues. The V gene's germline CDR1 is SGDLS and CDR2 YYNGEE. As DNA, the CDR3 is TGTGCCAGCAGCGACCCCCTAGCGGGAGGGCCAAACACCGGGGAGCTGTTTTTT. It translates to CASSDPLAGGPNTGELFF.

This clonotype was observed at least ten times. This chain joins TRBV11-2 and TRBJ2-3; TRBD1 might be the D (7 bases). Germline CDR1 is SGHAT and CDR2 is FQNNGV. The CDR3 consists of 16 residues. V was shortened by 6 bases and J by 2 bases, with 18 bases between the two germline ends. CDR3 coding DNA: TGTGCCAGCAGTTCCCGATCAGGGGGGTACACAGATACGCAGTATTTT. It specifies CASSSRSGGYTDTQYF.

The sample holds many counts of this clonotype. The chain employs TRBV20-1 and TRBJ2-3, with TRBD1 matching 7 bases. V was clipped by 3 bases and J by 6 bases; unmatched bases: 12. The CDR3 totals 15 residues. The germline V gene encodes CDR1 DFQATT and CDR2 SNEGSKA (reference sequence). CDR3 amino acids: CSASFGKGAGDTQYF. CDR3 sequence (DNA): TGCAGTGCTAGTTTCGGAAAGGGGGCAGGGGATACGCAGTATTTT.

This sequence joins TRBV18 and TRBJ1-3; D not resolved. V shed 3 bases and J shed 4 bases, with 13 bases lying between them. The V gene's germline CDR1 is KGHSH and CDR2 LQKENI. The CDR3 is made up of 15 amino acids. The CDR3 DNA reads TGTGCCAGCTCACCGGCGGGAACAGAAGGAAACACCATATATTTT. Translated, it gives CASSPAGTEGNTIYF.

In this sample, this clonotype turned up many times. The CDR3 coding sequence is TGTGCCAGCAGCCTTAATGCTGAAGCTTTCTTT. Amino acids: CASSLNAEAFF. The chain combines TRBV28 with TRBJ1-1; D gene uncertain. Germline V gene data show CDR1 as MDHEN and CDR2 as SYDVKM. V dropped 6 bases and J dropped 6 bases, with 8 bases sitting between them. The CDR3 runs 11 residues.

This clonotype has a count of ten or more. CDR3 bases: TGCAGTGCTAGATCCGGGACTAGCGCCCTCTCCTACGAGCAGTACTTC. Encoded protein: CSARSGTSALSYEQYF. The rearrangement links TRBV20-1 to TRBJ2-7; 10 positions agree with TRBD2. Germline-derived CDR1 and CDR2 are DFQATT and SNEGSKA (reference sequence). Unmatched junction bases numbered 7, after V lost 2 bases and J lost 0 bases. The length of the CDR3 is 16 residues.

This clonotype was picked up a small number of times. The gene calls are TRBV7-2 and TRBJ1-2; TRBD1 might be the D (6 bases). V dropped 5 bases and J dropped 6 bases, with 16 bases sitting between them. Germline V gene sequence: CDR1 SGHTA, CDR2 FQGNSA. CDR3 size: 14 residues. CDR3: CASSLPGGADGYTF. The CDR3 DNA sequence: TGTGCCAGCAGCCTTCCTGGGGGGGCGGATGGCTACACCTTC.

Points on this clonotype: A much more abundant neighbour one base away suggests this may be a read error. The V gene is TRBV27, the J gene TRBJ2-3, with 13 bases identical to TRBD2. The V gene's germline CDR1 is MNHEY and CDR2 SMNVEV (reference sequence). The CDR3 sequence is 18 residues long. CDR3 loop: CASGLSWTSGSSTDTQYF. Written as DNA, the CDR3 is TGTGCCAGCGGTTTATCGTGGACTAGCGGGAGCAGTACAGATACGCAGTATTTT.

This clonotype was seen only a few times. The rearrangement uses TRBV12-5 and TRBJ2-1, with 8 bases aligning to TRBD2. V trimming: 3 bases; J trimming: 6 bases; junction bases outside the gene matches: 4. The CDR3 length is 14 residues. The germline V gene encodes CDR1 LGHNT and CDR2 FRNRAP. CDR3 DNA: TGTGCTAGTGGTTTTGCGGGAGGACGCAATGAGCAGTTCTTC. Its protein product is CASGFAGGRNEQFF.

This clonotype has only a few counts. The chain employs TRBV7-9 and TRBJ1-5; TRBD1 matches at 7 bases. The CDR3 runs 17 residues. Germline V lookup: CDR1 SEHNR, CDR2 FQNEAQ (reference sequence). J lost 0 bases, V lost 3 bases, and 8 bases had no gene match. The CDR3 DNA reads as TGTGCCAGCAGCTTTTGGACAGGAGCTCTTAGCAATCAGCCCCAGCATTTT. This translates into CASSFWTGALSNQPQHF.

Turning to this clonotype: A read error may be the cause here, since a much bigger clone is one base away. The chain uses TRBV13 and TRBJ2-7; 12 nucleotides align to TRBD2. The CDR3 covers 16 residues. CDR1 is PRHDT, CDR2 FYEKMQ, per germline (reference sequence). The CDR3 is CASSPRTSGIEYEQCF. DNA for the CDR3: TGTGCCAGCAGCCCAAGGACTAGCGGGATCGAGTACGAGCAGTGCTTC.

The chain is built from TRBV5-6 and TRBJ1-1; D is undetermined. CDR3 size: 11 residues. Germline V lookup: CDR1 SGHDT, CDR2 YYEEEE. The germline V and J ends were trimmed by 6 bases and 14 bases, with 17 bases remaining between them. The CDR3 bases are TGTGCCAGCAAGTCCGGGAGGGCTCAGTTCTTT. Translation gives CASKSGRAQFF.

There are many counts of this clonotype. V usage is TRBV7-8 and J usage is TRBJ2-1; 13 positions match TRBD2. The CDR3 loop spans 18 amino acids. Trimming removed 1 base from V and 8 bases from J; junction bases left unmatched: 11. Germline loops: CDR1 SGHVS, CDR2 FQNEAQ. Written as DNA, the CDR3 is TGTGCCAGCAGCTTAGTTGGCCAGGGACTAGCGGGAATCCATGAGCAGTTCTTC. As protein: CASSLVGQGLAGIHEQFF.

This clonotype has at least ten counts. The V gene is TRBV29-1, the J gene TRBJ2-3; 8 bases are a match to TRBD2. The CDR3 covers 14 residues. The ends lost 5 bases at V and 1 base at J; junction bases unmatched: 5. The germline V gene encodes CDR1 SQVTM and CDR2 ANQGSEA. CDR3 in DNA: TGCAGCGTTTCCCTGCGGGAGGGCACAGATACGCAGTATTTT. Translating gives CSVSLREGTDTQYF.

The chain links TRBV12-5 to TRBJ1-2; tentative D call: TRBD1 (6 bases). Trimming cost V 5 bases and J 8 bases, with 12 bases left between them. The CDR3 length is 12 residues. Germline V gene data show CDR1 as LGHNT and CDR2 as FRNRAP. This CDR3 is CASGPIQGGYTF. The DNA for the CDR3 is TGTGCTAGTGGTCCGATACAGGGAGGCTACACCTTC.

This clonotype was counted many times. This chain connects TRBV5-1 to TRBJ2-3, with D perhaps matching TRBD1 or TRBD2 (5 bases each). The germline V gene encodes CDR1 SGHRS and CDR2 YFSETQ. The ends were cut back, 0 bases at V and 4 bases at J, with 12 bases in the middle. This CDR3 is built from 15 residues. DNA of the CDR3: TGCGCCAGCAGCTTGGTAGGAAGGGGACCAGATACGCAGTATTTT. It encodes CASSLVGRGPDTQYF. Complete variable domain (other parts from reference TRBV5-1 and TRBJ2-3): KAGVTQTPRYLIKTRGQQVTLSCSPISGHRSVSWYQQTPGQGLQFLFEYFSETQRNKGNFPGRFSGRQFSNSRSEMNVSTLELGDSALYLCASSLVGRGPDTQYFGPGTRLTVL.

The chain employs TRBV10-3 and TRBJ2-7; the match to TRBD1 covers 7 bases. This CDR3 has 14 residues. Unmatched junction bases numbered 12, after V lost 8 bases and J lost 5 bases. Germline V CDR1 and CDR2: ENHRY, SYGVKD. CDR3 protein: CAIGRQGEGHEQYF. In DNA form, the CDR3 reads TGTGCCATCGGGAGACAGGGAGAGGGCCACGAGCAGTACTTC.